These 30 T cell receptor beta chains were all obtained from the same sample, sequenced in a study of blood T cell repertoires in COVID-19. Only in-frame clones appear in the TCRdb table, and some are missing; sequencing was by immunoSEQ multiplex PCR. The sample carries 57,000 or so clones, around four fifths recorded once. Sequenced material: peripheral blood. The origin of the receptors is a man between 70 and 80 years old with acute or convalescent COVID-19.

This clone was seen once. The chain links TRBV4-2 to TRBJ2-1; no definite D call. CDR3 length: 16 amino acids. Trimming shortened V by 0 bases and J by 2 bases, and 11 bases separated the two germline ends. The germline V gene encodes CDR1 LGHNA and CDR2 YNFKEQ. The CDR3 bases are TGTGCCAGCAGCCAAGATCTGAGAAAACCCTACAATGAGCAGTTCTTC. Translating it yields CASSQDLRKPYNEQFF.

This clone appeared a single time. V gene TRBV6-5 combines with J gene TRBJ2-1; 7 bases map to TRBD1. Germline values: CDR1 MNHEY, CDR2 SVGAGI. The CDR3 is 15 amino acids. V shed 7 bases and J 2 bases; nucleotides not matched to a gene: 8. This CDR3 is CASKGFTGAYNEQFF. DNA of the CDR3: TGTGCCAGCAAAGGTTTTACAGGGGCCTACAATGAGCAGTTCTTC.

J is TRBJ2-5 and V is TRBV19; D might be TRBD2 (7 bases). Trimming removed 6 bases from V and 5 bases from J, with 19 bases in between. There are 15 residues in the CDR3. Germline CDR1 is LNHDA and CDR2 is SQIVND (reference sequence). CDR3 loop: CASRGAGAKGETQYF. The CDR3 coding sequence is TGTGCCAGTAGGGGTGCGGGGGCCAAGGGGGAGACCCAGTACTTC.

This chain uses TRBV7-9 with TRBJ2-3, with 7 bases lining up with TRBD1. The trim removed 10 bases at V and 1 base at J, leaving 14 bases unmatched. Germline assignment: CDR1 SEHNR and CDR2 FQNEAQ (reference sequence). The CDR3 totals 16 residues. The CDR3 sequence is CAIQRREGARTDTQYF. CDR3 sequence (DNA): TGTGCCATCCAGCGACGAGAGGGGGCGCGCACAGATACGCAGTATTTT. The full variable domain, in which reference TRBV7-9 and TRBJ2-3 provide the parts outside the CDR3, is DTGVSQNPRHKITKRGQNVTFRCDPISEHNRLYWYRQTLGQGPEFLTYFQNEAQLEKSRLLSDRFSAERPKGSFSTLEIQRTEQGDSAMYLCAIQRREGARTDTQYFGPGTRLTVL.

The genes are TRBV2 and TRBJ2-5; tentatively, D is TRBD2 (6 bases). CDR3 size: 12 residues. Between the trimmed V and J ends, which lost 3 bases and 4 bases, there was a span of 6 bases. Per germline, CDR1 SNHLY and CDR2 FYNNEI. DNA for the CDR3: TGTGCCAGCAGTGAGGGGGGAGAGACCCAGTACTTC. Translated, it gives CASSEGGETQYF.

The V gene is TRBV3-1 (or the pseudogene TRBV3-2), the J gene TRBJ2-7; 10 bases fit TRBD1. CDR3 size: 15 residues. Germline CDR1 and CDR2: LGHDT and YNNKEL (reference sequence). V dropped 8 bases and J dropped 1; count of bases not matched to a gene: 8. The CDR3 spells CASSPGQGLSYEQYF. The CDR3 DNA is TGTGCCAGCTCTCCGGGACAGGGGCTATCCTACGAGCAGTACTTC.

The rearrangement uses TRBV3-1 (or the pseudogene TRBV3-2) and TRBJ1-1; 9 bases align to TRBD1. V lost 4 bases to trimming and J lost 5 bases; unmatched junction nucleotides: 8. The CDR3 spans 15 residues. CDR1 is LGHDT, CDR2 YNNKEL, per germline (reference sequence). CDR3 loop: CASSPSTGGGTEAFF. The CDR3 bases are TGTGCCAGCAGCCCTTCCACAGGGGGCGGGACTGAAGCTTTCTTT.

The chain combines TRBV18 with TRBJ2-1; TRBD2 aligns across 10 bases. Trimming at V came to 5 bases and at J to 5 bases, leaving 6 bases not matched to a gene. CDR3 length: 15 amino acids. The V gene's germline CDR1 is KGHSH and CDR2 LQKENI. The CDR3, as DNA: TGTGCCAGCTCAGCAAGCGGGGGGGCGGACAATGAGCAGTTCTTC. Residues: CASSASGGADNEQFF.

This clone has more than one count but fewer than ten. CDR3 in amino acids: CASSPGQGQGYTF. The CDR3, as DNA: TGTGCCAGCAGTCCAGGACAGGGTCAGGGCTACACCTTC. J is TRBJ1-2 and V is TRBV28, with 8 bases matching TRBD1. Trimming cost V 5 bases and J 8 bases; bases outside gene matches: 7. Germline V lookup: CDR1 MDHEN, CDR2 SYDVKM. The CDR3 has 13 residues.

This clone came up a few times. The gene calls are TRBV5-8 and TRBJ2-5; possibly TRBD2 for D (6 bases). V was shortened by 1 base and J by 3 bases, with 10 bases between the two germline ends. The CDR3 totals 14 residues. Germline CDR1 and CDR2: SGHTS and YDEGEE. The CDR3 reads CASSLYGGKETQYF. CDR3 in DNA: TGTGCCAGCAGCTTGTATGGGGGGAAAGAGACCCAGTACTTC.

This clone came up once. CDR3 coding DNA: TGTGCCAGCAGCCCGCTAGGGGGGGCTAATGAAAAACTGTTTTTT. This encodes CASSPLGGANEKLFF. The rearrangement joins TRBV5-5 to TRBJ1-4; the D gene is possibly TRBD1 (6 bases). CDR1 and CDR2 (germline): SGHKS, YYEKEE (reference sequence). CDR3 length: 15 amino acids. V was trimmed by 4 bases and J by 3 bases, leaving 13 bases between them.

This chain connects TRBV2 to TRBJ2-2; 7 nucleotides line up with TRBD1. Germline V gives CDR1 SNHLY, CDR2 FYNNEI. CDR3 length: 16 residues. V shed 6 bases and J 5 bases; nucleotides not matched to a gene: 12. The CDR3, as DNA: TGTGCCAGCAGCTTCATCGACAGGGATGAAACCGGGGAGCTGTTTTTT. Encoded protein: CASSFIDRDETGELFF.

The gene calls are TRBV5-1 and TRBJ1-4; 7 bases agree with TRBD1. From germline, CDR1 is SGHRS and CDR2 YFSETQ. The CDR3 has 16 amino acids. Germline trimming cut 0 bases from V and 2 bases from J; bases unmatched to any gene: 4. In DNA form, the CDR3 reads TGCGCCAGCAGCTTGGGCAGGACAGGCACTAATGAAAAACTGTTTTTT. As protein: CASSLGRTGTNEKLFF.

This chain uses TRBV5-4 with TRBJ2-3; 9 bases fit TRBD2. CDR3 length: 14 residues. Trimming took 9 bases from V and 1 from J; bases not matched to a gene: 6. Germline assignment: CDR1 SGHNT and CDR2 YYREEE (reference sequence). CDR3 amino acids: CATQTSGGTDTQYF. The CDR3 coding sequence is TGTGCCACCCAGACTAGCGGAGGCACAGATACGCAGTATTTT.

J is TRBJ2-5 and V is TRBV6-5; 7 nucleotides align to TRBD2. The CDR3 runs to 13 residues. CDR1 and CDR2 from the germline V gene are MNHEY and SVGAGI. With V trimmed by 7 bases and J by 5 bases, 7 bases remained unmatched. The CDR3 DNA reads TGTGCCAGCAACCACGGGGGGTGGGAGACCCAGTACTTC. Translation: CASNHGGWETQYF.

This clone occurred a few times. The chain carries TRBV5-1 and TRBJ2-3; a weak D match, TRBD2 (6 bases). The length of the CDR3 is 14 residues. Trimming cost V 4 bases and J 0 bases, with 9 bases left between them. Looked up from germline, CDR1 is SGHRS and CDR2 is YFSETQ. The DNA for the CDR3 is TGCGCCAGCAGCCCGGGAGAAAGCACAGATACGCAGTATTTT. Protein sequence: CASSPGESTDTQYF.

This chain joins TRBV9 and TRBJ1-6, with 9 nucleotides matching TRBD1. The CDR3 consists of 15 residues. Germline CDR1 and CDR2: SGDLS and YYNGEE. V lost 2 bases to trimming and J lost 6 bases; unmatched junction nucleotides: 3. CDR3 bases: TGTGCCAGCAGCGTTGGGGGACAGGGTAATTCACCCCTCCACTTT. As protein: CASSVGGQGNSPLHF.

The chain is built from TRBV5-4 and TRBJ2-5; D not certain. The CDR3 is made up of 13 amino acids. CDR1 is SGHNT, CDR2 YYREEE, per germline (reference sequence). V was trimmed by 1 base and J by 2 bases, leaving 6 bases between them. The CDR3 protein is CASSLPSQETQYF. The CDR3 region has the DNA TGTGCCAGCAGCTTGCCTAGTCAAGAGACCCAGTACTTC.

The chain recombines TRBV24-1 with TRBJ2-2; no firm D call. With 4 bases removed from V and 8 bases from J, the gap between germline ends came to 10 bases. Germline V gives CDR1 KGHDR, CDR2 SFDVKD. This CDR3 contains 13 residues. The CDR3 here is CATSENSGGELFF. CDR3 bases: TGTGCCACCAGTGAGAACAGTGGTGGGGAGCTGTTTTTT.

V and J are TRBV4-1 and TRBJ2-7; the D is unclear. This CDR3 has 13 amino acids. Trimming removed 1 base from V and 3 bases from J, with 7 bases in between. Germline assignment: CDR1 MGHRA and CDR2 YSYEKL. CDR3 in DNA: TGCGCCAGCAGCCAAGCTGGCCACTACGAGCAGTACTTC. This codes for CASSQAGHYEQYF.

The chain is built from TRBV16 and TRBJ2-7; possibly TRBD2 for D (5 bases). The CDR3 totals 13 residues. Trimming shortened V by 0 bases and J by 6 bases, and 9 bases separated the two germline ends. CDR1 is KGHSY, CDR2 FQNENV, per germline. The CDR3 loop is CASSQSGGGEQYF. In DNA form, the CDR3 reads TGTGCCAGCAGCCAATCTGGAGGAGGCGAGCAGTACTTC.

The chain carries TRBV7-3 and TRBJ2-2, with D maybe TRBD2 (5 bases). CDR1 and CDR2 from the germline V gene are SGHTA and FQGTGA. V lost 2 bases and J lost 0, with 22 bases in between. There are 20 residues in the CDR3. The CDR3 spells CASSLSRPGSGGPNTGELFF. The CDR3 DNA follows: TGTGCCAGCAGCTTATCGCGCCCGGGGTCGGGCGGACCGAACACCGGGGAGCTGTTTTTT.

The gene calls are TRBV2 and TRBJ2-6; D is possibly TRBD1 (5 bases). Looked up from germline, CDR1 is SNHLY and CDR2 is FYNNEI. V was clipped by 3 bases and J by 2 bases, with 8 bases between them. This CDR3 comprises 15 residues. The CDR3 region has the DNA TGTGCCAGCAGTGACAGGGTACCTGGGGCCAACGTCCTGACTTTC. It yields the protein CASSDRVPGANVLTF.

This clone was observed a handful of times. The chain recombines TRBV5-5 with TRBJ2-2; TRBD1 matches 8 bases. The CDR3 spans 16 residues. Losses at the gene ends were 7 bases for V and 2 bases for J; bases not matched to a gene: 10. Germline CDR1 is SGHKS and CDR2 is YYEKEE (reference sequence). Written as DNA, the CDR3 is TGTGCCAGCTCGGACAGGGCCCCCCTCAACACCGGGGAGCTGTTTTTT. Its translation is CASSDRAPLNTGELFF. The full variable domain, rest sourced from reference TRBV5-5 and TRBJ2-2, is DAGVTQSPTHLIKTRGQQVTLRCSPISGHKSVSWYQQVLGQGPQFIFQYYEKEERGRGNFPDRFSARQFPNYSSELNVNALLLGDSALYLCASSDRAPLNTGELFFGEGSRLTVL.

The rearrangement joins TRBV5-1 to TRBJ2-5; 8 nucleotides line up with TRBD2. V lost 0 bases to trimming and J lost 3 bases; unmatched junction nucleotides: 1. The germline gives CDR1 SGHRS, CDR2 YFSETQ. The CDR3 length is 14 residues. This CDR3 reads CASSLVAGKETQYF. The DNA of the CDR3 is TGCGCCAGCAGCTTGGTAGCGGGGAAAGAGACCCAGTACTTC.

This sequence joins TRBV18 and TRBJ1-6, with D perhaps matching TRBD1 (5 bases). The CDR3 consists of 13 residues. With 7 bases removed from V and 7 bases from J, the gap between germline ends came to 11 bases. CDR1 KGHSH and CDR2 LQKENI come from the germline V gene. As DNA, the CDR3 is TGTGCCAGCTTCGGGACTTGGAATTCACCCCTCCACTTT. This translates into CASFGTWNSPLHF.

CDR3 amino acids: CASSPASGGYQETQYF. The CDR3 coding sequence is TGTGCCAGCTCACCCGCTAGCGGGGGGTACCAAGAGACCCAGTACTTC. The chain combines TRBV18 with TRBJ2-5; TRBD2 agrees at 11 bases. Germline V gives CDR1 KGHSH, CDR2 LQKENI. With 3 bases clipped from V and 0 bases from J, the junction kept 3 bases outside the gene matches. The CDR3 is 16 amino acids.

This chain joins TRBV7-2 and TRBJ2-3; D is possibly TRBD2 (5 bases). V dropped 1 base and J dropped 4 bases, with 12 bases sitting between them. The CDR3 length is 15 residues. The germline CDR1 and CDR2 sequences are SGHTA and FQGNSA. The CDR3 reads CASSLESAGSDTQYF. CDR3 in DNA: TGTGCCAGCAGCTTAGAGTCGGCGGGTTCAGATACGCAGTATTTT.

The rearrangement joins TRBV10-3 to TRBJ2-1; D is unresolved. Trimming stripped 6 bases from V and 8 bases from J, with 14 bases between. There are 13 residues in the CDR3. The V gene's germline CDR1 is ENHRY and CDR2 SYGVKD. CDR3 sequence (DNA): TGTGCCATCAGCCGTCAGAATTTGGATGAGCAGTTCTTC. Translated, it gives CAISRQNLDEQFF.

The V and J genes are TRBV29-1 and TRBJ2-1, with 12 bases aligning to TRBD2. Germline V gene lookup returns CDR1 SQVTM and CDR2 ANQGSEA. The CDR3 is made up of 17 amino acids. V dropped 6 bases and J dropped 9; count of bases not matched to a gene: 18. CDR3: CSVTPTVSRLAGAEQFF. The CDR3 nucleotides are TGCAGCGTGACCCCCACGGTCAGTCGACTAGCGGGGGCTGAGCAGTTCTTC.